The entry below gives a single T cell receptor beta chain sequence along with its context. Its specificity is unknown. This sample stems from a study of vaccination effects on CD4 cells after COVID-19. Study-wide results and limits: Common cold coronaviruses were cross-recognized by only 1 of 255 vaccine-induced clones in healthy vaccinees.

TCRdb keeps only in-frame clones here, not all; method: immunoSEQ multiplex PCR. The sample lists under 40,000 clones, around four fifths occurring once. Sequencing followed a ViraFEST assay step that expanded antigen-specific CD4+ T cells with viral peptide pools. Isolation of CD4+ T cells took place after less than 12 days of culture. All study participants received two doses of BNT162b2 or mRNA-1273 vaccine. A half-medium replacement with IL-2 medium was carried out on days 3 and 7. The junction had 6 bases not matched to a gene; V was cut back by 3 bases and J by 8 bases. The CDR3 consists of 12 residues. Germline V gene lookup returns CDR1 GTSNPN and CDR2 SVGIG (reference sequence).

The clonotype comes from a human donor who received a COVID-19 vaccine. Some clones in this sample may be carry-over from other donors' samples. The starting material was CD4+ T cells from PBMCs cultured with HCoV-NL63 spike peptides, obtained after COVID-19 vaccination. V usage is TRBV30 and J usage is TRBJ1-2; TRBD1 aligns across 7 bases. The DNA for the CDR3 is TGTGCCTGGAGGACAGGGATGGAGGGCTACACCTTC. This translates into CAWRTGMEGYTF.